The 19 T cell receptor beta chains below all came from one sample that was sequenced in a study of T-cell memory formation after mild COVID-19. TCRdb reprocessed the 5' RACE reads with MiXCR, giving one entry per CDR3 protein. The sample carries 450,000 or so distinct CDR3 sequences, around 25% recorded once. The sample consisted of PBMCs or a T cell subset sorted from them (not recorded which). The receptors come from an adult woman who had mild COVID-19 (a few samples of this study predate the infection). Cell type and time point are not known.

V gene TRBV19 combines with J gene TRBJ2-7; 8 positions match TRBD1. The V gene's germline CDR1 is LNHDA and CDR2 SQIVND (reference sequence). After removal of 4 bases from V and 8 bases from J, the junction contained 10 bases not matched to a gene. This CDR3 spans 14 amino acids. CDR3 sequence (DNA): TGTGCCAGTAGTAGCCCGGCGACAGGGGTCAAGCAGTACTTC. It translates to CASSSPATGVKQYF.

The chain joins TRBV5-1 to TRBJ2-3, with 9 bases matching TRBD2. CDR1 and CDR2 from the germline V gene are SGHRS and YFSETQ. Germline trimming cut 4 bases from V and 2 bases from J; bases unmatched to any gene: 5. This CDR3 region has 15 residues. The CDR3 sequence: CASSMTSGFTDTQYF. The CDR3 nucleotides are TGCGCCAGCAGCATGACTAGCGGCTTCACAGATACGCAGTATTTT.

The chain has TRBV20-1 and TRBJ1-2; 7 bases line up with TRBD1. Germline V gene sequence: CDR1 DFQATT, CDR2 SNEGSKA (reference sequence). Losses at the gene ends were 1 base for V and 8 bases for J; bases not matched to a gene: 1. There are 11 residues in the CDR3. The CDR3, as DNA: TGCAGTGCTAGAGGAGGGGGCGGCTACACCTTC. It yields the protein CSARGGGGYTF.

The chain employs TRBV2 and TRBJ2-3, with 10 bases lining up with TRBD1. Looked up from germline, CDR1 is SNHLY and CDR2 is FYNNEI. With V trimmed by 6 bases and J by 3 bases, 9 bases remained unmatched. There are 16 residues in the CDR3. CDR3 nucleotides: TGTGCCAGCAGATCCGGACAGGGGGTTTGGACAGATACGCAGTATTTT. Its translation is CASRSGQGVWTDTQYF.

This sequence joins TRBV6-5 and TRBJ2-3, with TRBD2 matching 8 bases. The CDR3 runs 15 residues. Germline CDR1 MNHEY, CDR2 SVGAGI. J was trimmed by 5 bases and V by 3 bases; bases with no gene match: 7. The CDR3 is CASSYETSARDTQYF. The CDR3 DNA is TGTGCCAGCAGTTATGAGACTAGCGCTCGAGATACGCAGTATTTT.

V gene TRBV5-1 combines with J gene TRBJ1-1; 7 nucleotides match TRBD1. From germline, CDR1 is SGHRS and CDR2 YFSETQ. CDR3 length: 18 residues. Trimming took 1 base from V and 1 from J; bases not matched to a gene: 13. Here the CDR3 reads CASSLSTGVWLSNTEAFF. CDR3 nucleotides: TGCGCCAGCAGCTTGAGTACAGGGGTATGGCTATCGAACACTGAAGCTTTCTTT.

This clonotype was observed a handful of times. CDR3 sequence: CAWSLGTGYTDTQYF. The CDR3 DNA sequence: TGTGCCTGGAGCTTGGGAACAGGGTACACAGATACGCAGTATTTT. The genes are TRBV30 and TRBJ2-3; possibly TRBD1 for D (6 bases). Trimming left V 3 bases short and J 2 bases short, with 15 bases between. Germline loops: CDR1 GTSNPN, CDR2 SVGIG (reference sequence). The CDR3 extends over 15 amino acids.

V and J are TRBV19 and TRBJ2-7; D is perhaps TRBD1 (5 bases). CDR3 length: 15 amino acids. Germline V gene lookup returns CDR1 LNHDA and CDR2 SQIVND (reference sequence). Trimming took off 6 bases at V and 5 bases at J, with 20 bases between the two ends. The CDR3: CASSLDWSRGHEQYF. For the CDR3, the DNA is TGTGCCAGTAGCCTAGACTGGAGTAGGGGCCACGAGCAGTACTTC. Drawing the rest from reference TRBV19 and TRBJ2-7, the complete variable domain is DGGITQSPKYLFRKEGQNVTLSCEQNLNHDAMYWYRQDPGQGLRLIYYSQIVNDFQKGDIAEGYSVSREKKESFPLTVTSAQKNPTAFYLCASSLDWSRGHEQYFGPGTRLTVT.

This clonotype was seen more than once but under ten times. The chain joins TRBV15 to TRBJ2-1; D unresolved. This CDR3 contains 15 residues. Per the germline V gene, CDR1 is LNHNV and CDR2 is YYDKDF (reference sequence). V shed 4 bases and J shed 7 bases, with 17 bases lying between them. CDR3 sequence: CATSKVPLGGNEQFF. In DNA, the CDR3 is TGTGCCACCAGCAAAGTGCCCCTAGGTGGGAATGAGCAGTTCTTC.

This clonotype occurred a few times. The rearrangement links TRBV18 to TRBJ2-7; D unclear. Per the germline V gene, CDR1 is KGHSH and CDR2 is LQKENI. V lost 3 bases and J lost 3, with 15 bases in between. The length of the CDR3 is 15 residues. In DNA form, the CDR3 reads TGTGCCAGCTCACCCCCCCTGGAGCCGGGCTACGAGCAGTACTTC. Its translation is CASSPPLEPGYEQYF.

V gene TRBV7-9 combines with J gene TRBJ2-1; D is perhaps TRBD1 or TRBD2 (5 bases each). This CDR3 contains 20 residues. Germline CDR1 reads SEHNR; CDR2 reads FQNEAQ (reference sequence). V was cut by 5 bases and J by 4 bases, with 30 bases left in between. In DNA form, the CDR3 reads TGTGCCAGCAGCACCTCGAGGCCCGAAGACCCCACGGGGCGGTACAATGAGCAGTTCTTC. Its protein product is CASSTSRPEDPTGRYNEQFF.

This clonotype was counted a few times. The chain combines TRBV20-1 with TRBJ1-5; D gene ambiguous. Germline V CDR1 and CDR2: DFQATT, SNEGSKA (reference sequence). V dropped 4 bases and J dropped 0 bases, with 7 bases sitting between them. The CDR3 runs to 13 residues. The CDR3 is CSAKVYSNQPQHF. Written as DNA, the CDR3 is TGCAGTGCTAAGGTTTATAGCAATCAGCCCCAGCATTTT.

The rearrangement joins TRBV19 to TRBJ2-1, with no clear D. The CDR3 covers 12 residues. Looked up from germline, CDR1 is LNHDA and CDR2 is SQIVND (reference sequence). V shed 4 bases and J shed 6 bases, with 7 bases lying between them. CDR3 in DNA: TGTGCCAGTAGTACCTACATCAATGAGCAGTTCTTC. This codes for CASSTYINEQFF.

The gene calls are TRBV29-1 and TRBJ2-3; D is undetermined. The ends were cut back, 4 bases at V and 0 bases at J, with 8 bases in the middle. Germline-derived CDR1 and CDR2 are SQVTM and ANQGSEA. CDR3 size: 13 residues. CDR3 sequence (DNA): TGCAGCGTTGTGGCGACTAGCACAGATACGCAGTATTTT. Its translation: CSVVATSTDTQYF.

This clonotype has just a few counts. The rearrangement links TRBV3-1 to TRBJ2-5, with TRBD1 matching 9 bases. This CDR3 has 14 residues. V gave up 3 bases and J gave up 3 bases; unmatched junction bases: 2. Per the germline V gene, CDR1 is LGHDT and CDR2 is YNNKEL (reference sequence). CDR3 amino acids: CASSQDRGKETQYF. Here the CDR3 DNA reads TGTGCCAGCAGCCAGGACAGGGGCAAAGAGACCCAGTACTTC.

In DNA form, the CDR3 reads TGCAGTGCTAGAGATCCGGGACAATCCTACGAGCAGTACTTC. It translates to CSARDPGQSYEQYF. The chain is built from TRBV20-1 and TRBJ2-7, with D possibly being TRBD1 (6 bases). The germline gives CDR1 DFQATT, CDR2 SNEGSKA (reference sequence). CDR3 length: 14 amino acids. Trimming cost V 0 bases and J 1 base, with 10 bases left between them.

The DNA of the CDR3 is TGCGCCAGCAGCCCCGGGAGGGGGAGCGTACTTGAAAAACTGTTTTTT. It translates to CASSPGRGSVLEKLFF. The chain uses TRBV5-1 and TRBJ1-4; possible D gene TRBD1, 6 bases. The germline CDR1 and CDR2 sequences are SGHRS and YFSETQ. CDR3 length: 16 residues. V lost 4 bases and J 7 bases, leaving 20 bases between the germline ends.

This chain links TRBV5-6 with TRBJ2-5, with 12 positions matching TRBD2. CDR3 length equals 16 residues. J lost 3 bases, V lost 1 base, and 4 bases had no gene match. Germline CDR1 SGHDT, CDR2 YYEEEE. CDR3 protein: CASSLIPSGGEETQYF. The CDR3, as DNA: TGTGCCAGCAGCTTGATTCCTAGCGGGGGGGAAGAGACCCAGTACTTC.

This clonotype was seen a handful of times. The chain combines TRBV24-1 with TRBJ2-1, with D possibly being TRBD1 or TRBD2 (5 bases each). The CDR3 spans 17 residues. Germline CDR1 KGHDR, CDR2 SFDVKD. With 4 bases removed from V and 0 bases from J, the gap between germline ends came to 15 bases. The CDR3 region is CATSDTLGTSSYNEQFF. For the CDR3, the DNA is TGTGCCACCAGTGACACTTTGGGGACGAGCTCCTACAATGAGCAGTTCTTC.